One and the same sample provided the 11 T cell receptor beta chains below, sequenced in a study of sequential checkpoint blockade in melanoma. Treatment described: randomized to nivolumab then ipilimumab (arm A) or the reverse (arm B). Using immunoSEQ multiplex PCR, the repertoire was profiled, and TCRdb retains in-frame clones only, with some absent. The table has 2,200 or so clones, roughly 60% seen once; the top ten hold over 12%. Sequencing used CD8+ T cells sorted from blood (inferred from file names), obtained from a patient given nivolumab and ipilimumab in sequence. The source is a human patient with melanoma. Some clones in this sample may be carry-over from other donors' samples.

The CDR3 coding sequence is TGTGCCAGCAGCGCAGGGGGACAGTACTCTGGAAACACCATATATTTT. Its protein is CASSAGGQYSGNTIYF. V is TRBV5-6 and J is TRBJ1-3, with TRBD1 identical over 7 bases. The ends lost 4 bases at V and 0 bases at J; junction bases unmatched: 7. Per germline, CDR1 SGHDT and CDR2 YYEEEE. The CDR3 spans 16 residues.

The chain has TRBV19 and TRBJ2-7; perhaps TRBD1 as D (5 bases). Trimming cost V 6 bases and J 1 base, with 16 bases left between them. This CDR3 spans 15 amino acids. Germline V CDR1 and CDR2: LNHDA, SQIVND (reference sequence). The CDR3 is CASSEGASSSYEQYF. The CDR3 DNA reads TGTGCCAGTAGCGAAGGGGCTAGTAGTTCCTACGAGCAGTACTTC.

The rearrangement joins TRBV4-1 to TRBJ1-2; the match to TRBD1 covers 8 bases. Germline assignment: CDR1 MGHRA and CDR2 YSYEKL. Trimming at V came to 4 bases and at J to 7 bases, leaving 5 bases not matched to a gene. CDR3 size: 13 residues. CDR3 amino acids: CASSPTGDRGYTF. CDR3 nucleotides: TGCGCCAGCAGCCCGACAGGGGATCGTGGCTACACCTTC.

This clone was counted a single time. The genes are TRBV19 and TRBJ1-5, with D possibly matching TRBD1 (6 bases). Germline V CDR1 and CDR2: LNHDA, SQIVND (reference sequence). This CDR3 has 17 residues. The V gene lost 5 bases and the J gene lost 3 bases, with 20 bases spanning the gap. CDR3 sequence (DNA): TGTGCCAGTAGTGCGGCTCCGACAAGGGGGTTCAATCAGCCCCAGCATTTT. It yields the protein CASSAAPTRGFNQPQHF.

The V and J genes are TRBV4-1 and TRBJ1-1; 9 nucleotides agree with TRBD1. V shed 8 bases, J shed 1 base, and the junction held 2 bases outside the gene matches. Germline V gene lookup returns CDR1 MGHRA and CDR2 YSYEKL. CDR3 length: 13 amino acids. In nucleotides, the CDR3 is TGCGCCAGCGGGGACAGGGAGAACACTGAAGCTTTCTTT. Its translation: CASGDRENTEAFF.

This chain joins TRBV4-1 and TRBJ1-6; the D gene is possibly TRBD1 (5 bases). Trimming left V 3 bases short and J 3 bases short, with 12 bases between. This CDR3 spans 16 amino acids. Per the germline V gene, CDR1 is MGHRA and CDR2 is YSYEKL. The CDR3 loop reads CASSQGGGGYNSPLHF. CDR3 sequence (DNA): TGCGCCAGCAGCCAGGGCGGGGGAGGCTATAATTCACCCCTCCACTTT.

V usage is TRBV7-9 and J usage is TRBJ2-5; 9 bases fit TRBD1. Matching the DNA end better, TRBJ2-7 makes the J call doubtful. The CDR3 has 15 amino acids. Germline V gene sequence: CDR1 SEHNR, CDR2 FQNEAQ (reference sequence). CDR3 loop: CASSSDRGNPYEQYF. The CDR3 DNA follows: TGTGCCAGCAGCTCGGACAGGGGAAATCCCTACGAGCAGTACTTC.

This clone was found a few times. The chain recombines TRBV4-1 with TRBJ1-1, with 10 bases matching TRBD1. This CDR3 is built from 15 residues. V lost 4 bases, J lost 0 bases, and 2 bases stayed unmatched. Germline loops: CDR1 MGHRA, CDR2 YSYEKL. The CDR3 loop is CASSLTGGMNTEAFF. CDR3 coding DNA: TGCGCCAGCAGCCTGACAGGGGGCATGAACACTGAAGCTTTCTTT.

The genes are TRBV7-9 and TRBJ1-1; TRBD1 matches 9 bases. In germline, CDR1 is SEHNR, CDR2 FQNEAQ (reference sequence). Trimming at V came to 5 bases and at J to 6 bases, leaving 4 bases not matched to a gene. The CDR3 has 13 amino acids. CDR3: CASSPQGAPEAFF. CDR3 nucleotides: TGTGCCAGCAGCCCACAGGGGGCCCCTGAAGCTTTCTTT.

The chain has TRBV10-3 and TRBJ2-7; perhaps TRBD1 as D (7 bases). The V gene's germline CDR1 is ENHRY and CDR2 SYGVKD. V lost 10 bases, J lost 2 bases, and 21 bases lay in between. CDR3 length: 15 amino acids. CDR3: CASRMQGGLAYEQYF. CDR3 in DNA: TGTGCCAGCAGAATGCAGGGGGGCCTAGCCTACGAGCAGTACTTC.

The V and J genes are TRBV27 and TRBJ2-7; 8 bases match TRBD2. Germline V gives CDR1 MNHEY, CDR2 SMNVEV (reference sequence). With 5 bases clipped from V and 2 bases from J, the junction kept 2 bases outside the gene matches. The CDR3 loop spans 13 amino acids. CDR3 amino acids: CASSRLATYEQYF. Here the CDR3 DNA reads TGTGCCAGCAGTCGACTAGCGACCTACGAGCAGTACTTC.